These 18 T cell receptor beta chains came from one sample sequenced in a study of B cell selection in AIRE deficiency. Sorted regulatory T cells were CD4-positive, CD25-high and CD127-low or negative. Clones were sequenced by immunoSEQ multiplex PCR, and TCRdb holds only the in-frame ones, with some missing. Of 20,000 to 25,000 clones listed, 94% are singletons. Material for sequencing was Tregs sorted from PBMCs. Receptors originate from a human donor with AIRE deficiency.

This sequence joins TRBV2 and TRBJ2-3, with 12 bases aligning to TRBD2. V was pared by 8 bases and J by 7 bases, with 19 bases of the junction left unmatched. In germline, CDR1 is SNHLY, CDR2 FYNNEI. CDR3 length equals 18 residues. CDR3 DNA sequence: TGTGCCAGCGCCAGGGTACGCGGACTAGCGGGAAGAATAAATACGCAGTATTTT. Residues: CASARVRGLAGRINTQYF. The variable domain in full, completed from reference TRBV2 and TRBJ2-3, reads EPEVTQTPSHQVTQMGQEVILRCVPISNHLYFYWYRQILGQKVEFLVSFYNNEISEKSEIFDDQFSVERPDGSNFTLKIRSTKLEDSAMYFCASARVRGLAGRINTQYFGPGTRLTVL.

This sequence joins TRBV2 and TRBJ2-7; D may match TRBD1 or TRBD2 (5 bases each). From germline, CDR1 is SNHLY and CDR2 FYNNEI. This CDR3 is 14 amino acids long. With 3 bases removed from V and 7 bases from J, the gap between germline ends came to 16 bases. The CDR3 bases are TGTGCCAGCAGTGACCCCCCGGGGCCGACGGAGCAGTACTTC. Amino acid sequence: CASSDPPGPTEQYF.

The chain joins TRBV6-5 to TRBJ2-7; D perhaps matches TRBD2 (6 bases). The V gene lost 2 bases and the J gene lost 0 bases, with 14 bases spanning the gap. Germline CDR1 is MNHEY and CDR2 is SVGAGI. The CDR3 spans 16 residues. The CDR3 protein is CASSYGREAPSYEQYF. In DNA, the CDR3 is TGTGCCAGCAGTTACGGTAGGGAGGCCCCCTCCTACGAGCAGTACTTC.

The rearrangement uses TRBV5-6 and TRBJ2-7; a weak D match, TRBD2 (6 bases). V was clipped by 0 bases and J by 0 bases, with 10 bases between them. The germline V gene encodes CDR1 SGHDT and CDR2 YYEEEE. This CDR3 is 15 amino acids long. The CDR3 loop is CASSLAAGSSYEQYF. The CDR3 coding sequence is TGTGCCAGCAGCTTGGCCGCGGGGAGCTCCTACGAGCAGTACTTC. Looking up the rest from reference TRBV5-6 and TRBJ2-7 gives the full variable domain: DAGVTQSPTHLIKTRGQQVTLRCSPKSGHDTVSWYQQALGQGPQFIFQYYEEEERQRGNFPDRFSGHQFPNYSSELNVNALLLGDSALYLCASSLAAGSSYEQYFGPGTRLTVT.

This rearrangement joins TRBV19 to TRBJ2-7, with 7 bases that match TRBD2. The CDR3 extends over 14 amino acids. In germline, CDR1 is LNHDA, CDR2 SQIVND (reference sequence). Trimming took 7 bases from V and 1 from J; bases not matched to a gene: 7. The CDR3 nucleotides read TGTGCCAGTACCACCCCCGGGAGGTCCTACGAGCAGTACTTC. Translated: CASTTPGRSYEQYF.

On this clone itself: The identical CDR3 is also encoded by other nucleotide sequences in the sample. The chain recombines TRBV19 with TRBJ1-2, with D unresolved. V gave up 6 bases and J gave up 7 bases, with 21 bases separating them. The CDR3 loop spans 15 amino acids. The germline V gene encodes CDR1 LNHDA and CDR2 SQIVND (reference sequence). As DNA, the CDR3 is TGTGCCAGTAGCTATCGAGGAAGGACCCCTGGTGGCTACACCTTC. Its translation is CASSYRGRTPGGYTF.

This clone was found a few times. The CDR3 sequence: CASSQDLTGYGYTF. In DNA, the CDR3 is TGTGCCAGCAGCCAAGATCTAACCGGGTATGGCTACACCTTC. The chain couples TRBV14 to TRBJ1-2; D not resolved. In germline, CDR1 is SGHDN, CDR2 FVKESK. V lost 0 bases, J lost 5 bases, and 10 bases lay in between. This CDR3 has 14 residues.

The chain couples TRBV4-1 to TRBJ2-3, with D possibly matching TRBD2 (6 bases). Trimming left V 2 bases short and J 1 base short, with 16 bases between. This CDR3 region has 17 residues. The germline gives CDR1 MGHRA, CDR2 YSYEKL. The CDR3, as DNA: TGCGCCAGCAGCCAACAACCCACGGGAGTGGGCACAGATACGCAGTATTTT. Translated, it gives CASSQQPTGVGTDTQYF.

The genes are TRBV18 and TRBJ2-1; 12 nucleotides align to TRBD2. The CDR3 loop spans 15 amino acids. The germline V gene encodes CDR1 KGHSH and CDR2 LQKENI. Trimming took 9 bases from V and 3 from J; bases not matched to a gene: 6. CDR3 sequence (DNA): TGTGCCAGTTCCCCGGGACTAGCGGGCTACAATGAGCAGTTCTTC. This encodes CASSPGLAGYNEQFF.

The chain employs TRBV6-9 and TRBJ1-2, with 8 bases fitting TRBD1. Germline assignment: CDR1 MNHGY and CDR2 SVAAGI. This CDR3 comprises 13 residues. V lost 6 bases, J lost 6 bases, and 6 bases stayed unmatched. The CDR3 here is CASRQGQGNGYTF. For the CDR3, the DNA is TGTGCCAGCAGACAAGGACAGGGCAATGGCTACACCTTC.

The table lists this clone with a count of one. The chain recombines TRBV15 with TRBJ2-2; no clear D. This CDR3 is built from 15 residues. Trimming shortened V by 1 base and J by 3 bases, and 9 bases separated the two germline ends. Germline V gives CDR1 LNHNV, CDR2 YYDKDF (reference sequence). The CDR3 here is CATSRVNRDTGELFF. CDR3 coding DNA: TGTGCCACCAGCAGAGTCAACAGAGACACCGGGGAGCTGTTTTTT.

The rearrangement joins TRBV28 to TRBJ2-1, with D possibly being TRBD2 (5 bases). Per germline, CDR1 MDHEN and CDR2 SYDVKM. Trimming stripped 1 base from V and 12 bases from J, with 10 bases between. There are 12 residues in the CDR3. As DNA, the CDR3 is TGTGCCAGCAGTTTATACCGGGAAAGGCAGTTCTTC. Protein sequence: CASSLYRERQFF.

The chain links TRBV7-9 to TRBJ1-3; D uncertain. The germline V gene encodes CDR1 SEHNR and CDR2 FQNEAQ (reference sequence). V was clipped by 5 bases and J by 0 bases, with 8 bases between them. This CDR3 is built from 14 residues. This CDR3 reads CASSRRYSGNTIYF. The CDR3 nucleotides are TGTGCCAGCAGCCGGCGTTACTCTGGAAACACCATATATTTT.

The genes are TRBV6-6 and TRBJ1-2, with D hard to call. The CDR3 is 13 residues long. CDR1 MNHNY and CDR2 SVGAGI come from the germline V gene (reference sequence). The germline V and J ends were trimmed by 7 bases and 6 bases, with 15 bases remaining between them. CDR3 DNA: TGTGCCAGCAATGGGCAGGTGGAGAATGGCTACACCTTC. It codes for CASNGQVENGYTF.

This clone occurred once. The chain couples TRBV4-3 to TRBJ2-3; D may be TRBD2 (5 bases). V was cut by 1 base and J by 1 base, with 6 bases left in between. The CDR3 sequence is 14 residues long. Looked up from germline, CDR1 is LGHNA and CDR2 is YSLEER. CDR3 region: CASSQVLGTDTQYF. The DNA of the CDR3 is TGCGCCAGCAGCCAAGTACTAGGCACAGATACGCAGTATTTT.

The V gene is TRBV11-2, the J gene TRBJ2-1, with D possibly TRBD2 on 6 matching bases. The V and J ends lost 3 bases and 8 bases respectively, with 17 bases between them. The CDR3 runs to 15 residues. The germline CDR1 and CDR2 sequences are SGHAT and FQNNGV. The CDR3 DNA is TGTGCCAGCAGCTTGGGGGGAGCCGGCGGACATGAGCAGTTCTTC. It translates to CASSLGGAGGHEQFF.

CDR3 nucleotide sequence: TGTGCCAGTATTCCGACGACAGGGTTTGTCGCTGAAGCTTTCTTT. Translated: CASIPTTGFVAEAFF. The V call is TRBV19, the J call TRBJ1-1; 7 bases line up with TRBD1. Germline V gives CDR1 LNHDA, CDR2 SQIVND (reference sequence). The CDR3 extends over 15 amino acids. The trim removed 7 bases at V and 6 bases at J, leaving 14 bases unmatched.

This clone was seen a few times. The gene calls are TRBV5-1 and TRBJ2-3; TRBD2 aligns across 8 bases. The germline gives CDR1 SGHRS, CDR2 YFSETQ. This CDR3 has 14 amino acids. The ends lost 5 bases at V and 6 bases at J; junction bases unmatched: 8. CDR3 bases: TGCGCCAGCAGGACGGGAGGGTCGGGGGATACGCAGTATTTT. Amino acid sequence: CASRTGGSGDTQYF.